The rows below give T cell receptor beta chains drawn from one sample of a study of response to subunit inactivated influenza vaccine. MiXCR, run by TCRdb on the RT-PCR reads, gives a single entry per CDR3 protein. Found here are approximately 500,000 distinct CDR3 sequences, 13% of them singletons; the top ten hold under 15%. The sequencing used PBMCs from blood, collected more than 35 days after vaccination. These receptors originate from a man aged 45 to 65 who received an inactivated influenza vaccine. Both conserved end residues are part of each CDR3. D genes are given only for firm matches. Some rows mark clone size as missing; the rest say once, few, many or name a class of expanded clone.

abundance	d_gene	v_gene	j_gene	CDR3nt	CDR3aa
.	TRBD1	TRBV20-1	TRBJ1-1	TGCAGTGCTAGAGATCAAACGGCAGGGGGTGAAGCTTTCTTT	CSARDQTAGGEAFF
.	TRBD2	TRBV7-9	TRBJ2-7	TGTGCCAGCAGCCCTCAGCGGGGGGACGAGCAGTACTTC	CASSPQRGDEQYF
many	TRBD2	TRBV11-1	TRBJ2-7	TGTGCCAGCGCAGAGACTAGCGGGGCCACAGTCACGCCCTACGAGCAGTACTTC	CASAETSGATVTPYEQYF
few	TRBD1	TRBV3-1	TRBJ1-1	TGTGCCAGCAGCCAAGCGCAGGGGGCATTGAACACTGAAGCTTTCTTT	CASSQAQGALNTEAFF
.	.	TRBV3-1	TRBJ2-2	TGTGCCAGCAGCTTGAGACATCCCGGGGAGCTGTTTTTT	CASSLRHPGELFF
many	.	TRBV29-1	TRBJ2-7	TGCAGCGTTGAAGAGAGGAGGTCATCCGCCTACGAGCAGTACTTC	CSVEERRSSAYEQYF
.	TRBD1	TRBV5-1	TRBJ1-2	TGCGCCAGCAGCTTGGGCCCGGACAGGGGACCCGGTGGCTACACCTTC	CASSLGPDRGPGGYTF
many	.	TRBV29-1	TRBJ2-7	TGCAGCGTTGCGGATGGCTCCTACGAGCAGTACTTC	CSVADGSYEQYF
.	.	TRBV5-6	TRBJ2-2	TGTGCCAGCAGCTTGGAGTCAACGAACACCGGGGAGCTGTTTTTT	CASSLESTNTGELFF
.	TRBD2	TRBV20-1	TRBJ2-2	TGCTGTGCGCCGATGGGCGGGGGGTACACCGGGGAGCTGTTTTTT	CCAPMGGGYTGELFF
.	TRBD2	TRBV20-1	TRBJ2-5	TGCAGTGCTAAACGACTAGCGGGGTGGGTAGGTCAGCAAGAGACCCAGTACTTC	CSAKRLAGWVGQQETQYF
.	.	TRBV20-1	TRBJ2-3	TGCAGTGCTAGTAGATCTGGGTTTAGCACAGAAACGCAGTATTTT	CSASRSGFSTETQYF
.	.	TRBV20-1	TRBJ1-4	TGCAGTGCTCGTCGGGGCCAGCCTAATGAAAAACTGTTTTTT	CSARRGQPNEKLFF
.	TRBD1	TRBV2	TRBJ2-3	TGTGCCAGCAGAGTGGGACAGGCTAGCACAGATACGCAGTATTTT	CASRVGQASTDTQYF